Listed below are T cell receptor beta chains from one sample, sequenced in a study of blood T cells in healthy people across ages. TCRdb recomputed calls from the 5' RACE reads with MiXCR, one row per CDR3 protein. This sample has hundreds of thousands of distinct CDR3 sequences, with roughly 50% found just once. The specimen sequenced was blood. The receptors shown here come from a woman aged 60-70 years in good health. Both conserved end residues are part of each CDR3. D genes are given only for firm matches. Rows may omit the clone size; those that give it use once, few, many or a size class.

v_call	j_call	clone_size	d_call	cdr3_aa	cdr3_nt
TRBV7-2	TRBJ1-1	.	.	CASSLKGGTEAFF	TGTGCCAGCAGCTTAAAGGGGGGCACTGAAGCTTTCTTT
TRBV4-2	TRBJ1-2	.	.	CASSQTGFANYGYTF	TGTGCCAGCAGCCAAACCGGGTTTGCCAACTATGGCTACACCTTC
TRBV29-1	TRBJ2-3	.	.	CSAGPRGSTDTQYF	TGCAGCGCTGGCCCTCGGGGGAGCACAGATACGCAGTATTTT
TRBV9	TRBJ2-1	.	TRBD2	CASSTHPGTSGYNEQFF	TGTGCCAGCAGCACCCACCCCGGAACTAGCGGGTACAATGAGCAGTTCTTC
TRBV20-1	TRBJ2-5	.	TRBD2	CSAGRLAVYNEQYF	TGCAGTGCCGGGCGGCTAGCGGTCTACAATGAGCAGTACTTC
TRBV20-1	TRBJ2-5	many	.	CSARAVTETQYF	TGCAGTGCTAGAGCAGTAACCGAGACCCAGTACTTC
TRBV15	TRBJ2-7	.	TRBD1	CATSTRRDRGHEQYF	TGTGCCACCAGCACAAGAAGGGACAGGGGCCACGAGCAGTACTTC
TRBV28	TRBJ2-4	.	.	CASSLYLTVGAKNIQYF	TGTGCCAGCAGTTTATATTTGACAGTAGGGGCCAAAAACATTCAGTACTTC
TRBV7-9	TRBJ2-3	few	.	CAALNRDTQYF	TGTGCCGCGCTCAACAGGGATACGCAGTATTTT
TRBV7-9	TRBJ2-1	.	.	CASSLTRTDPSEQFF	TGTGCCAGCAGCTTAACTCGAACCGATCCTTCGGAGCAGTTCTTC
TRBV3-1	TRBJ2-7	few	TRBD2	CASSHLAGGHEQYF	TGTGCCAGCAGCCATCTAGCGGGAGGACACGAGCAGTACTTC
TRBV4-2	TRBJ1-5	.	TRBD1	CASSQAGQDNQPQHF	TGTGCCAGCAGCCAAGCCGGACAGGACAATCAGCCCCAGCATTTT
TRBV28	TRBJ2-7	many	.	CASSLSREQYF	TGTGCCAGCAGCCTTAGCCGGGAGCAGTACTTC
TRBV29-1	TRBJ2-5	few	TRBD2	CSVLAGGSQETQYF	TGCAGCGTACTAGCGGGAGGGTCCCAAGAGACCCAGTACTTC
TRBV5-1	TRBJ1-1	many	.	CASSLEPGVGAFF	TGCGCCAGCAGCTTGGAGCCAGGGGTTGGAGCTTTCTTT
TRBV29-1	TRBJ2-1	.	.	CIVLGATGRRNEQFF	TGCATCGTTTTGGGGGCTACAGGGAGGAGGAATGAGCAGTTCTTC
TRBV13	TRBJ1-2	.	TRBD1	CASSLGGRGRKSYGYTF	TGTGCCAGCAGCTTAGGGGGCAGGGGGCGCAAGTCCTATGGCTACACCTTC
TRBV6-5	TRBJ1-1	once	TRBD1	CASTRTGRTEAFF	TGTGCCAGCACCCGGACAGGGCGAACTGAAGCTTTCTTT
TRBV20-1	TRBJ1-4	few	.	CSASPSATNEKLFF	TGCAGTGCTAGTCCCAGTGCAACTAATGAAAAACTGTTTTTT
TRBV10-3	TRBJ1-2	.	.	CAISRTDYGYTF	TGTGCCATCAGTCGGACGGACTATGGCTACACCTTC
TRBV7-2	TRBJ1-6	many	.	CASSLGAGNSPLHF	TGTGCCAGCAGCTTAGGGGCAGGTAATTCACCCCTCCACTTT
TRBV20-1	TRBJ1-5	.	.	CSAPGRHTVYSNQPQHF	TGCAGTGCACCGGGACGCCACACCGTGTATAGCAATCAGCCCCAGCATTTT
TRBV28	TRBJ1-6	many	.	CASGSSPLHF	TGTGCCAGCGGGAGCTCACCCCTCCACTTT
TRBV15	TRBJ1-2	few	TRBD1	CATSARTGTGYTF	TGTGCCACCAGCGCCCGGACAGGGACTGGCTACACCTTC
TRBV29-1	TRBJ2-5	.	TRBD1	CSTPDGQGEQETQYF	TGCAGCACCCCAGATGGTCAGGGGGAACAAGAGACCCAGTACTTC
TRBV7-2	TRBJ2-2	.	TRBD1	CASSTVGQGVGELFF	TGTGCCAGCAGCACCGTAGGACAGGGCGTCGGGGAGCTGTTTTTT
TRBV5-1	TRBJ2-7	.	.	CASSLTTGNREQYF	TGCGCCAGCAGCTTGACAACAGGTAATCGCGAGCAGTACTTC
TRBV6-5	TRBJ2-7	few	TRBD2	CASSYSIAGADEQYF	TGTGCCAGCAGTTACTCGATAGCGGGAGCGGACGAGCAGTACTTC
TRBV12-3/TRBV12-4	TRBJ1-2	.	.	CASSVGGFREGYTF	TGTGCCAGCAGTGTGGGGGGGTTCCGGGAGGGCTACACCTTC
TRBV7-3	TRBJ1-1	.	.	CASNVTPNTEPFF	TGTGCCAGCAACGTCACACCGAACACTGAACCTTTCTTT
TRBV5-1	TRBJ2-7	.	.	CASSWAESYEQYF	TGCGCCAGCAGCTGGGCGGAGAGTTACGAGCAGTACTTC
TRBV2	TRBJ2-7	.	TRBD1	CANARGRGYEQYF	TGTGCCAATGCAAGGGGGCGCGGGTACGAGCAGTACTTC
TRBV3-1	TRBJ1-2	.	.	CASSQGDGTYGYTF	TGTGCCAGCAGCCAGGGGGACGGGACCTATGGCTACACCTTC
TRBV7-9	TRBJ2-7	many	TRBD1	CASTSAPRDRGPDEQYF	TGTGCCAGCACCTCCGCTCCGAGAGACAGGGGACCGGACGAGCAGTACTTC
TRBV6-1	TRBJ2-1	.	.	CASSDALWQGYYNEQFF	TGTGCCAGCAGTGATGCCCTCTGGCAGGGATACTACAATGAGCAGTTCTTC
TRBV6-5	TRBJ1-1	few	.	CASSYSGREAFF	TGTGCCAGCAGTTACTCGGGGAGGGAGGCTTTCTTT
TRBV7-2	TRBJ2-7	.	.	CASSLTPGVTYEQYF	TGTGCCAGCAGCTTAACCCCAGGGGTGACCTACGAGCAGTACTTC
TRBV9	TRBJ2-1	.	TRBD2	CASKGLAGRDNEQFF	TGTGCCAGTAAGGGACTAGCGGGCCGAGACAATGAGCAGTTCTTC
TRBV7-8	TRBJ2-7	.	.	CASSFGPLWSSYEQYF	TGTGCCAGCAGCTTTGGCCCCCTTTGGTCCTCCTACGAGCAGTACTTC
TRBV20-1	TRBJ1-2	.	.	CSARGSVYYGYTF	TGCAGTGCTAGAGGTTCCGTTTACTATGGCTACACCTTC
TRBV29-1	TRBJ2-1	.	.	CSAEDPEQFF	TGCAGCGCAGAGGACCCTGAGCAGTTCTTC
TRBV6-2/TRBV6-3	TRBJ2-1	.	TRBD2	CASSREAILNEQFF	TGTGCCAGCAGCCGGGAGGCTATTTTAAATGAGCAGTTCTTC
TRBV20-1	TRBJ2-7	.	.	CSARHSSSYEQYF	TGCAGTGCTAGGCACAGTAGCTCCTACGAGCAGTACTTC
TRBV5-1	TRBJ2-3	many	.	CASSFNSDTQYF	TGCGCCAGCAGTTTTAACTCGGATACGCAGTATTTT
TRBV29-1	TRBJ2-5	.	TRBD1	CSVDRGLETQYF	TGCAGCGTCGACAGGGGGCTAGAGACCCAGTACTTC
TRBV12-3/TRBV12-4	TRBJ1-1	.	.	CASSVLGTTEAFF	TGTGCCAGCAGTGTTCTGGGGACCACTGAAGCTTTCTTT
TRBV19	TRBJ2-1	few	TRBD2	CASSSGLAVQSHNEQFF	TGTGCCAGTAGTTCGGGACTAGCGGTCCAGTCCCACAATGAGCAGTTCTTC
TRBV20-1	TRBJ2-2	.	TRBD2	CRGGKPGELFF	TGCAGGGGGGGGAAACCCGGGGAGCTGTTTTTT
TRBV5-1	TRBJ2-3	.	.	CASSAREADTQYF	TGCGCCAGCAGTGCAAGAGAGGCGGATACGCAGTATTTT
TRBV20-1	TRBJ2-7	.	TRBD2	CSAPRLAGAGAYEQYF	TGCAGTGCTCCTAGACTAGCGGGAGCAGGTGCCTACGAGCAGTACTTC
TRBV25-1	TRBJ2-1	.	.	CASSEGGVEQFF	TGTGCCAGCAGTGAGGGTGGGGTTGAGCAGTTCTTC
TRBV4-2	TRBJ2-3	.	TRBD2	CASSQETSGNTDTQYF	TGTGCCAGCAGCCAGGAAACTAGCGGGAACACAGATACGCAGTATTTT